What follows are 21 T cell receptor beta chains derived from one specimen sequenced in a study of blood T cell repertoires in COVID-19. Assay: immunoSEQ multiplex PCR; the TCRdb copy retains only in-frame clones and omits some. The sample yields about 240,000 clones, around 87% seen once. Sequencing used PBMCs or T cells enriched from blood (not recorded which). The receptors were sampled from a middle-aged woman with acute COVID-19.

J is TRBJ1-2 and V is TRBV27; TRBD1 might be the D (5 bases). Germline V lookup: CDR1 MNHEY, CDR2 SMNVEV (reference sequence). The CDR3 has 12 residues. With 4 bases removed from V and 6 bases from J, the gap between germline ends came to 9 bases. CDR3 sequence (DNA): TGTGCCAGCAGTTCAGGGATTGATGGCTACACCTTC. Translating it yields CASSSGIDGYTF.

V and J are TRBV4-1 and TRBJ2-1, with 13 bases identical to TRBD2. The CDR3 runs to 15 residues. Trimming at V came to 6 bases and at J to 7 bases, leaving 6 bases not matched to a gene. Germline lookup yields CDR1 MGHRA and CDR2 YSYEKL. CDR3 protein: CASSRLAGGGNEQFF. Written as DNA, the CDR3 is TGCGCCAGCAGTCGACTAGCGGGAGGTGGAAATGAGCAGTTCTTC.

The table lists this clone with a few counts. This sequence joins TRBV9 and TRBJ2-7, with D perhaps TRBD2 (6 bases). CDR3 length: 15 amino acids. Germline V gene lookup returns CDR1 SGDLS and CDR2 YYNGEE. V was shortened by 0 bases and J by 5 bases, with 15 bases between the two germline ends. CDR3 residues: CASSVGGGISNEQYF. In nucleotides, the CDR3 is TGTGCCAGCAGCGTAGGAGGCGGGATTAGCAACGAGCAGTACTTC.

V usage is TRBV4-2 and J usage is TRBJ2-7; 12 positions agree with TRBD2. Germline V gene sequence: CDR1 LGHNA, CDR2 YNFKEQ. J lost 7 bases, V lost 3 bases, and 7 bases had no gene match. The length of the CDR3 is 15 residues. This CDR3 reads CASSQRGLAGVEQYF. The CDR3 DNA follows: TGTGCCAGCAGCCAGAGGGGACTAGCGGGCGTAGAGCAGTACTTC.

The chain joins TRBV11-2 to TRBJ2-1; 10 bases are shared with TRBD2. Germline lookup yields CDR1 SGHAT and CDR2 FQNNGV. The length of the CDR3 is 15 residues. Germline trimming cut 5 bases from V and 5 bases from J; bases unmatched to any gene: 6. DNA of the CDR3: TGTGCCAGCAGCCCTGGACTAGCGGCGCACAATGAGCAGTTCTTC. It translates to CASSPGLAAHNEQFF.

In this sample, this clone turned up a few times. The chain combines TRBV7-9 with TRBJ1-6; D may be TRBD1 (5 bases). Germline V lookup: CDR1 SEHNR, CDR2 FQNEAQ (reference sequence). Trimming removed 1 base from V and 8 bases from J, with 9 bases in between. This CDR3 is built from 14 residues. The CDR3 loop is CASSLEVRDSPLHF. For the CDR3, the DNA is TGTGCCAGCAGCTTAGAAGTCAGGGATTCACCCCTCCACTTT.

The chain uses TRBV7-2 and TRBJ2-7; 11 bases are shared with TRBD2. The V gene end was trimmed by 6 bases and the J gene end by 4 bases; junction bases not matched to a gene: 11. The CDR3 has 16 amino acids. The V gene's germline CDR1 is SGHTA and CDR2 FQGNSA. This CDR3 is CASSQLPGLAAYEQYF. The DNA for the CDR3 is TGTGCCAGCAGTCAACTACCGGGACTAGCGGCATACGAGCAGTACTTC.

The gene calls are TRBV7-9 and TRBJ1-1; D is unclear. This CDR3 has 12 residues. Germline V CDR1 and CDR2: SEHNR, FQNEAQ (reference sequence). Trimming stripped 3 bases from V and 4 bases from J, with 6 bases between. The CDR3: CASSFSLTEAFF. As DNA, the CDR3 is TGTGCCAGCAGCTTTTCTCTCACTGAAGCTTTCTTT.

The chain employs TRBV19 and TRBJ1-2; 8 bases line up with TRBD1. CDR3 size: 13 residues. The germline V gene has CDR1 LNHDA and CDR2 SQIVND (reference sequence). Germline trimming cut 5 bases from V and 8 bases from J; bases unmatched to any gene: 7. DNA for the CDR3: TGTGCCAGTAGTTCGACAGGGGTGCACGGCTACACCTTC. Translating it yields CASSSTGVHGYTF.

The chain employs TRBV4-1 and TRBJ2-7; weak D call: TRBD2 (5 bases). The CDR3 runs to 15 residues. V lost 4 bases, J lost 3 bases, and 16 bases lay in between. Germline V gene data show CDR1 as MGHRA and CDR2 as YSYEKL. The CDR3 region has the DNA TGCGCCAGCAGCCCATTTACAGCTCGGGGCTACGAGCAGTACTTC. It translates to CASSPFTARGYEQYF.

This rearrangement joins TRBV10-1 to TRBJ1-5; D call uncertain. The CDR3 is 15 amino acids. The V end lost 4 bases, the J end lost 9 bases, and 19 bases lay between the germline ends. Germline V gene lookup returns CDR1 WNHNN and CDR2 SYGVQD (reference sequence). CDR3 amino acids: CASSGIARLSGPQHF. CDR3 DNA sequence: TGCGCCAGCAGTGGCATCGCCCGCCTAAGCGGGCCCCAGCATTTT.

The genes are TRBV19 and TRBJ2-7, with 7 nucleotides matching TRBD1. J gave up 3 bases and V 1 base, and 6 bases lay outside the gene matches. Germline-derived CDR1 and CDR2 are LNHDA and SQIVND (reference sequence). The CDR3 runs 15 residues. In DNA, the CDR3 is TGTGCCAGTAGTATAGGTCCGGGACAGAGCTACGAGCAGTACTTC. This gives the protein CASSIGPGQSYEQYF.

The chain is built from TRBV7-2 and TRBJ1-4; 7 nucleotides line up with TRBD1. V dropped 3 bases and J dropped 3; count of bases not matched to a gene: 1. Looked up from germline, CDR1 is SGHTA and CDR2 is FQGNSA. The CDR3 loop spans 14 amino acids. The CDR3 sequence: CASSLTGSNEKLFF. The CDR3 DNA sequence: TGTGCCAGCAGCTTGACAGGGTCTAATGAAAAACTGTTTTTT. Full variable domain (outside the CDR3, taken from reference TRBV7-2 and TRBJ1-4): GAGVSQSPSNKVTEKGKDVELRCDPISGHTALYWYRQSLGQGLEFLIYFQGNSAPDKSGLPSDRFSAERTGGSVSTLTIQRTQQEDSAVYLCASSLTGSNEKLFFGSGTQLSVL.

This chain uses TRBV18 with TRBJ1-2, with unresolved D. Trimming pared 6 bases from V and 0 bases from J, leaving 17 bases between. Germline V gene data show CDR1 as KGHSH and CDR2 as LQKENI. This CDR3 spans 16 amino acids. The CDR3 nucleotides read TGTGCCAGCTCCCGAGGAGAGGCCTCTACTAACTATGGCTACACCTTC. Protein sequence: CASSRGEASTNYGYTF.

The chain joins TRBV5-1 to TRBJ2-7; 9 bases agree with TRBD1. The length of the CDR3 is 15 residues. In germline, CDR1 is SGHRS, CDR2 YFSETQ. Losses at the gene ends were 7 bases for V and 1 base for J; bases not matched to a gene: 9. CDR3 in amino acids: CASGHTGTGSYEQYF. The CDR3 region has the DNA TGCGCCAGCGGCCACACCGGGACAGGGTCCTACGAGCAGTACTTC.

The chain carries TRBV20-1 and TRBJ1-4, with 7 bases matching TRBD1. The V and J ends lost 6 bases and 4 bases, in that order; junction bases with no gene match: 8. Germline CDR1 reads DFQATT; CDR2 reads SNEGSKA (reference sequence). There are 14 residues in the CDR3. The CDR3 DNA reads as TGCAGTGCCAGTTCTACAGGGGTTAATGAAAAACTGTTTTTT. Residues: CSASSTGVNEKLFF.

For the CDR3, the DNA is TGTGCCAGCAGCTTGACAGGGAGCGACTATGGCTACACCTTC. Translation gives CASSLTGSDYGYTF. The V gene is TRBV7-9, the J gene TRBJ1-2; the match to TRBD1 covers 7 bases. The CDR3 sequence is 14 residues long. From germline, CDR1 is SEHNR and CDR2 FQNEAQ (reference sequence). Trimming at V came to 3 bases and at J to 3 bases, leaving 4 bases not matched to a gene. Filled out from reference TRBV7-9 and TRBJ1-2, the complete variable domain reads DTGVSQNPRHKITKRGQNVTFRCDPISEHNRLYWYRQTLGQGPEFLTYFQNEAQLEKSRLLSDRFSAERPKGSFSTLEIQRTEQGDSAMYLCASSLTGSDYGYTFGSGTRLTVV.

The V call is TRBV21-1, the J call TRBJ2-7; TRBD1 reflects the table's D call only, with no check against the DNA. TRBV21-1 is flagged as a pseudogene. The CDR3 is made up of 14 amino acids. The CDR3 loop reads CASSSGTGVPEQYF. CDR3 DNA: TGTGCCAGCAGCTCCGGGACAGGGGTCCCTGAGCAGTACTTC.

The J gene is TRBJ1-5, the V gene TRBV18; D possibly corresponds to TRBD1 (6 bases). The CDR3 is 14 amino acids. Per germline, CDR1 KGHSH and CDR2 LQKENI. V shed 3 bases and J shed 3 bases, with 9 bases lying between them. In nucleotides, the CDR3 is TGTGCCAGCTCACCTTCAGGGGACAATCAGCCCCAGCATTTT. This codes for CASSPSGDNQPQHF. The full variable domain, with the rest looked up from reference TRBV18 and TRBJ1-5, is NAGVMQNPRHLVRRRGQEARLRCSPMKGHSHVYWYRQLPEEGLKFMVYLQKENIIDESGMPKERFSAEFPKEGPSILRIQQVVRGDSAAYFCASSPSGDNQPQHFGDGTRLSIL.

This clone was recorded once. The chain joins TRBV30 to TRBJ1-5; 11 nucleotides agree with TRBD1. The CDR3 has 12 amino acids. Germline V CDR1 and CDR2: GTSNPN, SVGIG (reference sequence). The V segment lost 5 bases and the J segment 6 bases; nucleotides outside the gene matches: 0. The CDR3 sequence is CAWGTGGQPQHF. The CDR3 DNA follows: TGTGCCTGGGGGACAGGGGGTCAGCCCCAGCATTTT.

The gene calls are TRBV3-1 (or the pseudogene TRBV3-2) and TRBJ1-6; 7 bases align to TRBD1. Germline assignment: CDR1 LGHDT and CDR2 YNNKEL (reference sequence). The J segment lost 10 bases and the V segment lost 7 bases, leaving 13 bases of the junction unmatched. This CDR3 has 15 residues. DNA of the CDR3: TGTGCCAGCACCTCAAGTACAGGGGCGGGATCACCCCTCCACTTT. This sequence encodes CASTSSTGAGSPLHF.